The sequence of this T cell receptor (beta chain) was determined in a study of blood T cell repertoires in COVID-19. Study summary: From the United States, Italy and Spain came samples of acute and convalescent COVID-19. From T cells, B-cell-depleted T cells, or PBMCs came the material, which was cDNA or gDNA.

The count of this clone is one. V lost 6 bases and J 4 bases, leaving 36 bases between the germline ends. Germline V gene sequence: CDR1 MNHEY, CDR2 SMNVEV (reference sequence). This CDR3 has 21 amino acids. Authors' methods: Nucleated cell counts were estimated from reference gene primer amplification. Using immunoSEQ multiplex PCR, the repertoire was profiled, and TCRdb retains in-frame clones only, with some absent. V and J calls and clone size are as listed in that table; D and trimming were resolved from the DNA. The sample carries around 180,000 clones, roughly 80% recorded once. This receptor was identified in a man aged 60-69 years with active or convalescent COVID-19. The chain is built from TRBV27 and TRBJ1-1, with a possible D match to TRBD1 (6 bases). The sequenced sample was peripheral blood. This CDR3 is CASSPIHSGTTLPSGVTEAFF. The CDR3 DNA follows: TGTGCCAGCAGCCCCATCCATTCCGGGACAACCCTTCCCTCAGGTGTCACTGAAGCTTTCTTT.